This is a list of T cell receptor beta chains from one sample in a study of OX40 agonist ivuxolimab in advanced cancers. The table came from immunoSEQ multiplex PCR; TCRdb's copy has only in-frame clones and leaves some out. The table records 35,000 or so clones, around 80% of them present only once. The source material was CD4+ or CD8+ T cells sorted from blood, sampled in a trial of the OX40 agonist ivuxolimab. Receptors were obtained from an adult with an advanced solid tumor such as melanoma, head and neck, liver or kidney cancer. Both conserved end residues are part of each CDR3.

v_gene	j_gene	CDR3aa
TRBV7-6	TRBJ2-7	CASSPVAGGGYEQYF
TRBV7-8	TRBJ2-1	CASSLVLGRDNEQFF
TRBV7-9	TRBJ1-1	CASSSGTAGNTEAFF
TRBV4-1	TRBJ2-7	CASSHGLGLTNYEQYF
TRBV13	TRBJ2-7	CASSSTSGRTYEQYF
TRBV19	TRBJ2-5	CASSIGGRLETQYF
TRBV7-9	TRBJ1-3	CASSLVVGGVAGNTIYF
TRBV15	TRBJ2-2	CATSTYDGLAGGRANTGELFF
TRBV4-3	TRBJ2-3	CASSQDLDRGARDTQYF
TRBV18	TRBJ1-6	CASSSKRGQGNSPLHF
TRBV5-1	TRBJ2-7	CASSPGTGGNHEQYF
TRBV29-1	TRBJ1-1	CSVRTVEAFF
TRBV5-1	TRBJ2-2	CASADGNTGELFF
TRBV9	TRBJ2-1	CASSASGGAHNEQFF
TRBV4-3	TRBJ2-2	CASSLGAEFSGELFF
TRBV6-1	TRBJ2-2	CASRELGERWGGLENTGELFF
TRBV27	TRBJ1-1	CASRLTGGVSEAFF
TRBV13	TRBJ2-5	CASSLGPSGGETQYF
TRBV30	TRBJ2-7	CAWRRDSPYEQYF
TRBV9	TRBJ2-7	CASSDLPGQGINEQYF
TRBV7-9	TRBJ2-7	CASSLAMGTPNEQYF
TRBV10-3	TRBJ2-2	CAISETRQGADTGELFF
TRBV5-1	TRBJ2-7	CASSLSGSAEQYF
TRBV28	TRBJ2-1	CASSRGGRNEQFF
TRBV29-1	TRBJ2-1	CSVEPEGRQTYNEQFF
TRBV5-6	TRBJ1-2	CASSLGRDGAYGYTF
TRBV28	TRBJ1-1	CASSLMAGQGKNTEAFF
TRBV7-9	TRBJ1-5	CASSLRTGARDSNQPQHF
TRBV7-9	TRBJ1-2	CASSPATGGRNYGYTF
TRBV6-5	TRBJ2-7	CASSAGTVHEQYF
TRBV6-1	TRBJ2-7	CASRVQGYYEQYF
TRBV5-6	TRBJ2-7	CASSYTGTDFAEQYF
TRBV29-1	TRBJ2-7	CSVETDSFYEQYF
TRBV7-6	TRBJ2-1	CASSSAGPDSYNEQFF
TRBV7-9	TRBJ2-3	CASSLGAGILTDTQYF
TRBV11-3	TRBJ2-2	CASSWGQGGMGELFF
TRBV6-5	TRBJ1-3	CASSHRGNTIYF